These 12 T cell receptor beta chains were sequenced from one sample in a study of OX40 agonist ivuxolimab in advanced cancers. Profiling relied on immunoSEQ multiplex PCR, and the TCRdb table lists in-frame clones only, not all of them. This table has 50,000 to 75,000 clones, around 86% appearing once. The input for sequencing was CD4+ or CD8+ T cells sorted from blood, taken in a trial of the OX40 agonist ivuxolimab. Receptor source: an adult with an advanced solid tumor such as melanoma, head and neck, liver or kidney cancer.

The V gene is TRBV29-1, the J gene TRBJ1-2, with D maybe TRBD1 (5 bases). CDR3 length equals 15 residues. The V gene lost 4 bases and the J gene lost 8 bases, with 23 bases spanning the gap. Germline assignment: CDR1 SQVTM and CDR2 ANQGSEA. The DNA for the CDR3 is TGCAGCGTTGGAGTCACCGGGACCCCCCTGGGCGGCTACACCTTC. Translation: CSVGVTGTPLGGYTF. The entire variable domain, with the rest obtained from reference TRBV29-1 and TRBJ1-2, is as follows: SAVISQKPSRDICQRGTSLTIQCQVDSQVTMMFWYRQQPGQSLTLIATANQGSEATYESGFVIDKFPISRPNLTFSTLTVSNMSPEDSSIYLCSVGVTGTPLGGYTFGSGTRLTVV.

The rearrangement uses TRBV30 and TRBJ1-2, with D hard to call. The V gene lost 3 bases and the J gene lost 4 bases, with 18 bases spanning the gap. The CDR3 is made up of 15 amino acids. Germline loops: CDR1 GTSNPN, CDR2 SVGIG (reference sequence). The CDR3 is CAWRAGRRSGYGYTF. The CDR3 DNA reads as TGTGCCTGGAGAGCTGGACGAAGATCCGGCTATGGCTACACCTTC. Variable domain in full (rest from reference TRBV30 and TRBJ1-2): SQTIHQWPATLVQPVGSPLSLECTVEGTSNPNLYWYRQAAGRGLQLLFYSVGIGQISSEVPQNLSASRPQDRQFILSSKKLLLSDSGFYLCAWRAGRRSGYGYTFGSGTRLTVV.

This chain uses TRBV11-2 with TRBJ2-3; 7 bases agree with TRBD2. Germline V gives CDR1 SGHAT, CDR2 FQNNGV. J was trimmed by 0 bases and V by 2 bases; bases with no gene match: 11. CDR3 size: 18 residues. The CDR3 region has the DNA TGTGCCAGCAGCTTACGTGGGGGGGATTTTTCTAGCACAGATACGCAGTATTTT. It codes for CASSLRGGDFSSTDTQYF.

V usage is TRBV5-1 and J usage is TRBJ1-1; D may be TRBD1 (5 bases). V was cut by 6 bases and J by 3 bases, with 18 bases left in between. Germline V gene sequence: CDR1 SGHRS, CDR2 YFSETQ. The CDR3 is made up of 15 amino acids. This CDR3 reads CASTPDRVGDTEAFF. CDR3 DNA: TGCGCCAGCACCCCCGATCGGGTAGGGGACACTGAAGCTTTCTTT.

This chain uses TRBV12-5 with TRBJ2-5; 9 bases match TRBD1. V lost 3 bases, J lost 4 bases, and 12 bases stayed unmatched. Per germline, CDR1 LGHNT and CDR2 FRNRAP. The length of the CDR3 is 17 residues. CDR3 amino acids: CASGFSPGTGRVETQYF. In DNA, the CDR3 is TGTGCTAGTGGTTTCTCCCCCGGGACAGGGCGAGTAGAGACCCAGTACTTC.

The gene calls are TRBV7-9 and TRBJ2-6, with D uncertain. V was trimmed by 11 bases and J by 0 bases, leaving 5 bases between them. CDR1 is SEHNR and CDR2 is FQNEAQ in the germline V gene (reference sequence). The CDR3 length is 12 residues. CDR3 nucleotide sequence: TGTGCCCATTCCTCTGGGGCCAACGTCCTGACTTTC. This gives the protein CAHSSGANVLTF. Drawing the rest from reference TRBV7-9 and TRBJ2-6, the complete variable domain is DTGVSQNPRHKITKRGQNVTFRCDPISEHNRLYWYRQTLGQGPEFLTYFQNEAQLEKSRLLSDRFSAERPKGSFSTLEIQRTEQGDSAMYLCAHSSGANVLTFGAGSRLTVL.

This chain joins TRBV6-1 and TRBJ2-4; D is possibly TRBD1 (5 bases). Germline V CDR1 and CDR2: MNHNS, SASEGT. This CDR3 is built from 19 residues. V dropped 1 base and J dropped 0 bases, with 19 bases sitting between them. The CDR3 region is CASSEEGVLNLLAKNIQYF. In DNA form, the CDR3 reads TGTGCCAGCAGTGAAGAAGGGGTACTCAACCTTCTAGCCAAAAACATTCAGTACTTC.

The chain has TRBV7-9 and TRBJ1-1; D gene unclear. The CDR3 runs 13 residues. Trimming removed 0 bases at V and 0 bases at J, with 2 bases between. Germline CDR1 is SEHNR and CDR2 is FQNEAQ (reference sequence). DNA of the CDR3: TGTGCCAGCAGCTTAGCGCTGAACACTGAAGCTTTCTTT. Protein sequence: CASSLALNTEAFF. The variable domain in full, with the rest retrieved from reference TRBV7-9 and TRBJ1-1, is DTGVSQNPRHKITKRGQNVTFRCDPISEHNRLYWYRQTLGQGPEFLTYFQNEAQLEKSRLLSDRFSAERPKGSFSTLEIQRTEQGDSAMYLCASSLALNTEAFFGQGTRLTVV.

The chain joins TRBV7-2 to TRBJ2-5; tentative D call: TRBD2 (5 bases). The CDR3 has 14 amino acids. V gave up 5 bases and J gave up 1 base, with 11 bases separating them. Germline V gene lookup returns CDR1 SGHTA and CDR2 FQGNSA. The CDR3, as DNA: TGTGCCAGCAGCCCCCGGGGAGCCCAAGAGACCCAGTACTTC. This gives the protein CASSPRGAQETQYF. Full variable domain (missing parts from reference TRBV7-2 and TRBJ2-5): GAGVSQSPSNKVTEKGKDVELRCDPISGHTALYWYRQSLGQGLEFLIYFQGNSAPDKSGLPSDRFSAERTGGSVSTLTIQRTQQEDSAVYLCASSPRGAQETQYFGPGTRLLVL.

V gene TRBV28 combines with J gene TRBJ2-1; TRBD1 matches at 7 bases. The V gene's germline CDR1 is MDHEN and CDR2 SYDVKM. The junction had 6 bases not matched to a gene; V was cut back by 6 bases and J by 7 bases. This CDR3 has 13 residues. CDR3 protein: CASRHQTGNEQFF. The CDR3 DNA reads TGTGCCAGCAGGCACCAGACAGGGAATGAGCAGTTCTTC.

The chain joins TRBV7-2 to TRBJ2-2; the D is unclear. The CDR3 totals 16 residues. Trimming left V 6 bases short and J 2 bases short, with 16 bases between. The germline V gene has CDR1 SGHTA and CDR2 FQGNSA. The CDR3 coding sequence is TGTGCCAGCAGGCCTGCAAGGGTGTATAACACCGGGGAGCTGTTTTTT. Its translation: CASRPARVYNTGELFF.

The genes are TRBV30 and TRBJ2-7; 8 nucleotides match TRBD1. The CDR3 covers 13 residues. With 5 bases clipped from V and 0 bases from J, the junction kept 3 bases outside the gene matches. Germline lookup yields CDR1 GTSNPN and CDR2 SVGIG (reference sequence). CDR3 nucleotide sequence: TGTGCCTGGGGGACAGGCCTCTCCTACGAGCAGTACTTC. It specifies CAWGTGLSYEQYF.